Shown below are 8 T cell receptor beta chains from a single sample sequenced in a study of OX40 agonist ivuxolimab in advanced cancers. TCRdb keeps only in-frame clones here, not all; method: immunoSEQ multiplex PCR. The table includes about 77,000 clones, roughly 89% detected once. Material: CD4+ or CD8+ T cells sorted from blood, obtained in a trial of the OX40 agonist ivuxolimab. Receptors originate from an adult with an advanced solid tumor such as melanoma, head and neck, liver or kidney cancer.

A word on this clone: One junction end does not reproduce the germline sequence, and a read error may be involved. J is TRBJ2-2 and V is TRBV30, with unresolved D. Germline V CDR1 and CDR2: GTSNPN, SVGIG (reference sequence). The CDR3 extends over 14 amino acids. CDR3 DNA sequence: TGTGCCTGGAGTAGCAGGTTCAACATCGGGGAGCTGTTTTTT. The encoded protein is CAWSSRFNIGELFF.

This sequence joins TRBV28 and TRBJ1-1; D unresolved. This CDR3 contains 15 residues. Germline V CDR1 and CDR2: MDHEN, SYDVKM. V was cut by 1 base and J by 1 base, with 10 bases left in between. The CDR3 bases are TGTGCCAGCAGTTTATTCAAGTCGCGGAACACTGAAGCTTTCTTT. Its translation: CASSLFKSRNTEAFF. Complete variable domain (other parts from reference TRBV28 and TRBJ1-1): DVKVTQSSRYLVKRTGEKVFLECVQDMDHENMFWYRQDPGLGLRLIYFSYDVKMKEKGDIPEGYSVSREKKERFSLILESASTNQTSMYLCASSLFKSRNTEAFFGQGTRLTVV.

The chain is built from TRBV20-1 and TRBJ1-2, with D unclear. CDR3 size: 11 residues. The V gene's germline CDR1 is DFQATT and CDR2 SNEGSKA (reference sequence). This chain's CDR3 is CSPIGGYGYTF. CDR3 in DNA: TGCAGCCCCATCGGAGGCTATGGCTACACCTTC.

This chain joins TRBV12-2 and TRBJ1-2; the table's D call, TRBD1, has no DNA check behind it. TRBV12-2 is given as a pseudogene. The CDR3 totals 13 residues. CDR3: CASRFRASDGYTF. The CDR3 nucleotides are TGTGCAAGTCGTTTCAGGGCCTCAGATGGCTACACCTTC.

This chain joins TRBV18 and TRBJ1-1; D remains unclear. V was pared by 0 bases and J by 0 bases, with 14 bases between. Germline assignment: CDR1 KGHSH and CDR2 LQKENI. The CDR3 totals 17 residues. CDR3 protein: CASSPPGAGGLNTEAFF. CDR3 nucleotide sequence: TGTGCCAGCTCACCACCAGGAGCCGGCGGCTTGAACACTGAAGCTTTCTTT.

V and J are TRBV5-5 and TRBJ2-7, with D perhaps assigned TRBD1 or TRBD2 (5 bases each). Trimming stripped 3 bases from V and 4 bases from J, with 14 bases between. The CDR3 sequence is 14 residues long. Germline CDR1 SGHKS, CDR2 YYEKEE (reference sequence). CDR3 nucleotides: TGTGCCAGCAGCTACCCCGGGACCCTTTACGAGCAGTACTTC. It codes for CASSYPGTLYEQYF.

The chain has TRBV6-1 and TRBJ2-7; TRBD1 matches at 9 bases. This CDR3 contains 14 residues. With 8 bases clipped from V and 5 bases from J, the junction kept 10 bases outside the gene matches. Germline V gene sequence: CDR1 MNHNS, CDR2 SASEGT. CDR3 DNA sequence: TGTGCCAGCGGAACGGGACAGGGATTGGACGAGCAGTACTTC. It yields the protein CASGTGQGLDEQYF.

The chain links TRBV28 to TRBJ2-3; D is perhaps TRBD1 or TRBD2 (7 bases each). CDR1 is MDHEN, CDR2 SYDVKM, per germline. The CDR3 totals 13 residues. With 11 bases removed from V and 5 bases from J, the gap between germline ends came to 17 bases. The CDR3 loop is CALRGGGRDTQYF. The CDR3 DNA sequence: TGTGCCCTCAGGGGGGGAGGCAGAGATACGCAGTATTTT.